The clone carrying this TCR beta chain has only a few counts. As yet, its antigen is unknown. The sample is drawn from a study of response to subunit inactivated influenza vaccine. V dropped 4 bases and J dropped 4; count of bases not matched to a gene: 5. The CDR3 covers 14 residues. The germline V gene has CDR1 LGHDT and CDR2 YNNKEL (reference sequence). TCRdb used MiXCR to reprocess the RT-PCR reads, holding one entry per CDR3 protein. The sample has around 710,000 distinct CDR3 sequences; approximately 15% are singletons. Study observations and caveats: Researchers suggested that each seasonal influenza vaccination recruits few new T cells.

The source was PBMCs from blood, collected about 14 days before vaccination. The chain recombines TRBV3-1 with TRBJ1-1; 8 nucleotides align to TRBD1. The TCR comes from a man between 50 and 59 years old who received an inactivated influenza vaccine. This CDR3 is CASSLQGVGTEAFF. CDR3 nucleotides: TGTGCCAGCAGCCTACAGGGGGTAGGCACTGAAGCTTTCTTT.